Presented here are 29 T cell receptor beta chains from one specimen sequenced in a study of brain T cells in children with intractable seizures (dated by TCRdb to the early 2020s). In the paper's terms, the time point label means: resected brain tissue, or blood drawn just prior to surgery. The library came from the immunoSEQ multiplex PCR assay. The clones in this table, taken by TCRdb from immuneACCESS, are in-frame only. Not every clone is retained; where verified, under half of the shortfall comes from an unresolved V gene, and the cause of the rest is unknown. Recorded for this sample are approximately 41,000 clones; 80% to 95% of them occurred a single time. The ten top clones hold roughly 6.3% of the sample. Source: peripheral blood, taken at surgery. These receptors were taken from a girl aged 2-15 years with tuberous sclerosis and intractable seizures.

The chain links TRBV18 to TRBJ1-1, with no clear D. Germline V gives CDR1 KGHSH, CDR2 LQKENI. CDR3 length: 18 residues. Trimming shortened V by 3 bases and J by 0 bases, and 20 bases separated the two germline ends. The CDR3 coding sequence is TGTGCCAGCTCACCGTACTCGGCAGGTCGGTCCATGAACACTGAAGCTTTCTTT. Its protein product is CASSPYSAGRSMNTEAFF.

This chain connects TRBV19 to TRBJ1-1; the match to TRBD1 covers 7 bases. The CDR3 loop spans 15 amino acids. Germline V gene sequence: CDR1 LNHDA, CDR2 SQIVND (reference sequence). With 4 bases clipped from V and 0 bases from J, the junction kept 5 bases outside the gene matches. CDR3 amino acids: CASSRGQKLNTEAFF. CDR3 bases: TGTGCCAGTAGTAGGGGACAGAAACTGAACACTGAAGCTTTCTTT. The variable domain in full, with the rest retrieved from reference TRBV19 and TRBJ1-1, is DGGITQSPKYLFRKEGQNVTLSCEQNLNHDAMYWYRQDPGQGLRLIYYSQIVNDFQKGDIAEGYSVSREKKESFPLTVTSAQKNPTAFYLCASSRGQKLNTEAFFGQGTRLTVV.

The chain uses TRBV29-1 and TRBJ1-2; no clear D. The CDR3 has 14 amino acids. Germline V gene data show CDR1 as SQVTM and CDR2 as ANQGSEA. V lost 5 bases and J 8 bases, leaving 21 bases between the germline ends. This CDR3 reads CSVNDPGSSGGYTF. The CDR3 DNA follows: TGCAGCGTTAACGATCCGGGGTCTTCGGGGGGCTACACCTTC.

CDR3 nucleotides: TGTGCCAGCAGACCCTGGACAGGGAAGTCTTCACCCCTCCACTTT. Its translation: CASRPWTGKSSPLHF. The genes are TRBV6-5 and TRBJ1-6; 8 bases match TRBD1. Losses at the gene ends were 6 bases for V and 9 bases for J; bases not matched to a gene: 10. CDR1 and CDR2 (germline): MNHEY, SVGAGI. This CDR3 has 15 residues.

This rearrangement joins TRBV19 to TRBJ1-1; no definite D call. There are 12 residues in the CDR3. Trimming left V 6 bases short and J 1 base short, with 6 bases between. Germline V CDR1 and CDR2: LNHDA, SQIVND (reference sequence). CDR3 protein: CASRWQNTEAFF. The CDR3 nucleotides are TGTGCCAGTAGATGGCAGAACACTGAAGCTTTCTTT. The full variable domain, its missing parts supplied by reference TRBV19 and TRBJ1-1, is DGGITQSPKYLFRKEGQNVTLSCEQNLNHDAMYWYRQDPGQGLRLIYYSQIVNDFQKGDIAEGYSVSREKKESFPLTVTSAQKNPTAFYLCASRWQNTEAFFGQGTRLTVV.

This sequence joins TRBV11-2 and TRBJ2-3, with a possible D match to TRBD2 (7 bases). Trimming stripped 0 bases from V and 4 bases from J, with 14 bases between. The V gene's germline CDR1 is SGHAT and CDR2 FQNNGV. The CDR3 is 16 amino acids. CDR3 loop: CASSLDLGGASDTQYF. CDR3 nucleotides: TGTGCCAGCAGCTTAGATCTAGGGGGGGCATCAGATACGCAGTATTTT. The whole variable domain, filled in from reference TRBV11-2 and TRBJ2-3, reads EAGVAQSPRYKIIEKRQSVAFWCNPISGHATLYWYQQILGQGPKLLIQFQNNGVVDDSQLPKDRFSAERLKGVDSTLKIQPAKLEDSAVYLCASSLDLGGASDTQYFGPGTRLTVL.

This rearrangement joins TRBV24-1 to TRBJ2-3; 11 bases are a match to TRBD1. This CDR3 comprises 15 residues. Looked up from germline, CDR1 is KGHDR and CDR2 is SFDVKD. With 6 bases clipped from V and 4 bases from J, the junction kept 5 bases outside the gene matches. The CDR3 spells CATSQSGQGADTQYF. Written as DNA, the CDR3 is TGTGCCACCAGTCAATCGGGACAGGGGGCAGATACGCAGTATTTT.

The rearrangement links TRBV27 to TRBJ2-3; D gene ambiguous. CDR1 is MNHEY, CDR2 SMNVEV, per germline (reference sequence). V lost 3 bases and J 1 base, leaving 5 bases between the germline ends. The CDR3 has 13 residues. The CDR3 DNA follows: TGTGCCAGCAGTTTCGTGCGCACAGATACGCAGTATTTT. It is translated as CASSFVRTDTQYF.

The chain has TRBV5-6 and TRBJ2-5; 7 bases align to TRBD1. The J segment lost 2 bases and the V segment lost 4 bases, leaving 2 bases of the junction unmatched. Germline CDR1 and CDR2: SGHDT and YYEEEE. The CDR3 sequence is 13 residues long. Here the CDR3 reads CASSGGQQETQYF. CDR3 sequence (DNA): TGTGCCAGCAGCGGGGGACAGCAAGAGACCCAGTACTTC.

This chain joins TRBV5-1 and TRBJ1-1; D gene ambiguous. V was shortened by 0 bases and J by 0 bases, with 12 bases between the two germline ends. Germline lookup yields CDR1 SGHRS and CDR2 YFSETQ. The CDR3 extends over 16 amino acids. CDR3 sequence (DNA): TGCGCCAGCAGCTTGGGGCTGAGGGATATGAACACTGAAGCTTTCTTT. This gives the protein CASSLGLRDMNTEAFF.

The J gene is TRBJ2-7, the V gene TRBV21-1; TRBD2, as called in the table, went unchecked against the DNA. TRBV21-1 is shown as a pseudogene. The CDR3 covers 16 residues. CDR3 sequence: CASSKGGGEQGHEQYV. In DNA form, the CDR3 reads TGTGCCAGCAGCAAAGGAGGAGGGGAGCAGGGTCACGAGCAGTACGTC.

The rearrangement links TRBV5-5 to TRBJ1-3; D remains unclear. In germline, CDR1 is SGHKS, CDR2 YYEKEE (reference sequence). V shed 4 bases and J shed 3 bases, with 11 bases lying between them. The CDR3 contains 14 residues. CDR3 protein: CASSPRTGGNTIYF. The CDR3 nucleotides are TGTGCCAGCAGCCCCCGTACGGGTGGAAACACCATATATTTT. The whole variable domain, filled in from reference TRBV5-5 and TRBJ1-3, reads DAGVTQSPTHLIKTRGQQVTLRCSPISGHKSVSWYQQVLGQGPQFIFQYYEKEERGRGNFPDRFSARQFPNYSSELNVNALLLGDSALYLCASSPRTGGNTIYFGEGSWLTVV.

The chain couples TRBV30 to TRBJ1-1; D is perhaps TRBD1 (6 bases). CDR3 length: 13 amino acids. CDR1 GTSNPN and CDR2 SVGIG come from the germline V gene (reference sequence). V was cut by 3 bases and J by 0 bases, with 8 bases left in between. CDR3 sequence reads: CAWRQGLNTEAFF. CDR3 in DNA: TGTGCCTGGAGACAGGGATTGAACACTGAAGCTTTCTTT.

The chain employs TRBV28 and TRBJ2-2; no reliable D call. The V and J ends lost 3 bases and 0 bases respectively, with 8 bases between them. CDR1 and CDR2 (germline): MDHEN, SYDVKM. This CDR3 spans 15 amino acids. In nucleotides, the CDR3 is TGTGCCAGCAGTTTTCTAACGGCGAACACCGGGGAGCTGTTTTTT. Amino acid sequence: CASSFLTANTGELFF.

The CDR3 loop is CASSNLAGFTGELFF. The CDR3 DNA sequence: TGTGCCAGCAGTAACCTAGCGGGGTTCACCGGGGAGCTGTTTTTT. The chain uses TRBV27 and TRBJ2-2, with 9 positions matching TRBD2. Losses at the gene ends were 5 bases for V and 4 bases for J; bases not matched to a gene: 5. The germline V gene has CDR1 MNHEY and CDR2 SMNVEV (reference sequence). The CDR3 length is 15 residues.

This chain joins TRBV2 and TRBJ2-5; 9 bases match TRBD1. Losses at the gene ends were 5 bases for V and 1 base for J; bases not matched to a gene: 5. The CDR3 consists of 15 residues. CDR1 and CDR2 (germline): SNHLY, FYNNEI. CDR3 nucleotides: TGTGCCAGCAGTAACGACAGGGGGACCCAAGAGACCCAGTACTTC. It yields the protein CASSNDRGTQETQYF.

The chain has TRBV29-1 and TRBJ1-2; 7 bases map to TRBD1. Germline V gives CDR1 SQVTM, CDR2 ANQGSEA. The CDR3 has 14 residues. The V segment lost 1 base and the J segment 2 bases; nucleotides outside the gene matches: 4. CDR3 protein: CSVEAQGQNYGYTF. The DNA for the CDR3 is TGCAGCGTTGAAGCCCAGGGACAGAACTATGGCTACACCTTC.

The J gene is TRBJ1-2, the V gene TRBV20-1, with unresolved D. CDR1 is DFQATT and CDR2 is SNEGSKA in the germline V gene (reference sequence). This CDR3 spans 11 amino acids. V was shortened by 3 bases and J by 8 bases, with 10 bases between the two germline ends. CDR3 nucleotide sequence: TGCAGTGCTAGTATTCCAGCGGGCTACACCTTC. Residues: CSASIPAGYTF.

The chain recombines TRBV27 with TRBJ2-3; 11 bases line up with TRBD2. Germline CDR1 and CDR2: MNHEY and SMNVEV (reference sequence). This CDR3 has 14 amino acids. The junction had 6 bases not matched to a gene; V was cut back by 7 bases and J by 6 bases. The CDR3 protein is CASNPSGGRDTQYF. Written as DNA, the CDR3 is TGTGCCAGCAACCCTAGCGGGGGGAGGGATACGCAGTATTTT.

The count of this clone is one. This sequence joins TRBV13 and TRBJ1-1, with 8 nucleotides matching TRBD1. Germline CDR1 is PRHDT and CDR2 is FYEKMQ (reference sequence). V shed 4 bases and J 7 bases; nucleotides not matched to a gene: 5. This CDR3 spans 13 amino acids. The CDR3 sequence: CASSSGGQVEAFF. The DNA for the CDR3 is TGTGCCAGCAGCTCAGGGGGCCAGGTTGAAGCTTTCTTT.

This clone was counted a single time. The V call is TRBV21-1, the J call TRBJ1-2; the table's D call TRBD1 went unverified against the DNA. TRBV21-1 is described as a pseudogene. The CDR3 sequence is 14 residues long. CDR3 nucleotide sequence: TGTGCCAGACTCCCCAGGAAGGGGAACTATGGCTACACCTTC. It specifies CARLPRKGNYGYTF.

The J gene is TRBJ2-3, the V gene TRBV5-4, with D perhaps TRBD1 (6 bases). Trimming cost V 5 bases and J 3 bases, with 22 bases left between them. Germline assignment: CDR1 SGHNT and CDR2 YYREEE (reference sequence). The CDR3 covers 17 residues. CDR3 protein: CASRPRLVSGATDTQYF. CDR3 DNA: TGTGCCAGCAGACCACGATTAGTGTCAGGGGCGACAGATACGCAGTATTTT. The complete variable domain, with remaining parts taken from reference TRBV5-4 and TRBJ2-3, reads ETGVTQSPTHLIKTRGQQVTLRCSSQSGHNTVSWYQQALGQGPQFIFQYYREEENGRGNFPPRFSGLQFPNYSSELNVNALELDDSALYLCASRPRLVSGATDTQYFGPGTRLTVL.

V and J are TRBV27 and TRBJ1-6; TRBD1 might be the D (6 bases). Germline CDR1 is MNHEY and CDR2 is SMNVEV (reference sequence). Trimming took 0 bases from V and 9 from J, leaving 15 bases between them. This CDR3 spans 16 amino acids. CDR3 sequence (DNA): TGTGCCAGCAGTTTATCGGGGGGGAGGGGGATTTCACCCCTCCACTTT. The encoded protein is CASSLSGGRGISPLHF.

The chain has TRBV5-1 and TRBJ2-3, with 10 bases fitting TRBD2. The germline V gene has CDR1 SGHRS and CDR2 YFSETQ. CDR3 length: 16 residues. Trimming removed 0 bases from V and 1 base from J; junction bases left unmatched: 2. The DNA for the CDR3 is TGCGCCAGCAGCTTGGGCCTAGCGGGGGGCACAGATACGCAGTATTTT. Its translation is CASSLGLAGGTDTQYF.

The chain uses TRBV19 and TRBJ1-4; no reliable D call. The ends were cut back, 3 bases at V and 3 bases at J, with 14 bases in the middle. This CDR3 has 16 residues. Looked up from germline, CDR1 is LNHDA and CDR2 is SQIVND (reference sequence). The CDR3 DNA is TGTGCCAGTAGTATTGGTAAAGCGGTGGCTAATGAAAAACTGTTTTTT. It specifies CASSIGKAVANEKLFF. Based on the CDR3 plus reference TRBV19 and TRBJ1-4, the full variable domain is DGGITQSPKYLFRKEGQNVTLSCEQNLNHDAMYWYRQDPGQGLRLIYYSQIVNDFQKGDIAEGYSVSREKKESFPLTVTSAQKNPTAFYLCASSIGKAVANEKLFFGSGTQLSVL.

The chain couples TRBV5-8 to TRBJ2-6; 9 bases fit TRBD1. Unmatched junction bases numbered 10, after V lost 7 bases and J lost 2 bases. CDR3 length: 17 amino acids. Per the germline V gene, CDR1 is SGHTS and CDR2 is YDEGEE. CDR3 loop: CASPPGQGRPGANVLTF. The CDR3 nucleotides read TGTGCCAGCCCTCCAGGACAGGGGAGGCCTGGGGCCAACGTCCTGACTTTC.

The rearrangement links TRBV6-5 to TRBJ2-1; D possibly corresponds to TRBD1 (8 bases). The CDR3 runs 13 residues. The V gene lost 7 bases and the J gene lost 14 bases, with 21 bases spanning the gap. Germline V gives CDR1 MNHEY, CDR2 SVGAGI. This CDR3 is CASKRQGRVMEFF. CDR3 sequence (DNA): TGTGCCAGCAAACGACAGGGGAGGGTGATGGAGTTCTTC.

This chain links TRBV6-5 with TRBJ2-5; D might be TRBD2 (5 bases). CDR3 length equals 15 residues. Germline V gene data show CDR1 as MNHEY and CDR2 as SVGAGI. V was cut by 1 base and J by 5 bases, with 14 bases left in between. The CDR3 region has the DNA TGTGCCAGCAGTTACTTCTCCGCTAGCAGGGAGACCCAGTACTTC. It specifies CASSYFSASRETQYF.

This chain uses TRBV7-2 with TRBJ1-5, with D possibly being TRBD1 (5 bases). The CDR3 loop spans 16 amino acids. Trimming shortened V by 3 bases and J by 2 bases, and 14 bases separated the two germline ends. Germline CDR1 and CDR2: SGHTA and FQGNSA. CDR3 region: CASSLIQGLGNQPQHF. The DNA for the CDR3 is TGTGCCAGCAGCTTGATCCAGGGCTTAGGCAATCAGCCCCAGCATTTT.